A selection of T cell receptor beta chains follows, all from one sample in a study of CD8+ T cells in alopecia areata. Libraries were prepared by immunoSEQ multiplex PCR; TCRdb keeps only in-frame clonotypes and omits some of them. This sample has approximately 150,000 clones, with around 59% found just once. The specimen comprised CD4+ T cells sorted from blood, sampled at week 24, from a patient treated with tofacitinib. Every receptor here comes from a human donor with alopecia areata. CDR3s include the opening cysteine and the closing phenylalanine or tryptophan. The D gene is left open where the match is weak. The listing skips clone size in some rows; elsewhere it reads once, few, many or a size class.

TRBD1	TRBV29-1	TRBJ2-3	14	few	TGCAGCGCCCGAAACAGGGGATCAGCAGATACGCAGTATTTT	CSARNRGSADTQYF
TRBD1	TRBV30	TRBJ1-4	15	-	TGTGCCTGGAGCTACTCCGGGACAGTGAATGAAAAACTGTTTTTT	CAWSYSGTVNEKLFF
-	TRBV4-1	TRBJ2-6	15	-	TGCGCCAGCAGCCAAGGGTTTGTTGAGGCCAACGTCCTGACTTTC	CASSQGFVEANVLTF
-	TRBV30	TRBJ2-1	14	few	TGTGCCTGGAGTGCCGGGGGTTCCTACAATGAGCAGTTCTTC	CAWSAGGSYNEQFF
-	TRBV5-1	TRBJ2-5	16	-	TGCGCCAGCAGCTTAAGATGGGGCGGTTCGTTGGAGACCCAGTACTTC	CASSLRWGGSLETQYF
-	TRBV5-6	TRBJ1-2	13	few	TGTGCCAGCAGCTTGAGCAGGGACTATGGCTACACCTTC	CASSLSRDYGYTF
-	TRBV30	TRBJ1-6	15	few	TGTGCCTGGAGTGTCTTCTTGTCCTATAATTCACCCCTCCACTTT	CAWSVFLSYNSPLHF
TRBD2	TRBV30	TRBJ2-7	12	-	TGTGCCTGGGGGAGGGGATACTACGAGCAGTACTTC	CAWGRGYYEQYF
-	TRBV25-1	TRBJ2-2	15	-	TGTGCCAGCAGCACAGGGTGGCAAGGCACCGGGGAGCTGTTTTTT	CASSTGWQGTGELFF
-	TRBV5-1	TRBJ2-7	13	-	TGCGCCAGCAGCGGAAAGACAGCCTACGAGCAGTACTTC	CASSGKTAYEQYF
-	TRBV29-1	TRBJ1-5	13	-	TGCAGCGTTGTTTGGGATAGCAATCAGCCCCAGCATTTT	CSVVWDSNQPQHF
-	TRBV7-2	TRBJ2-7	15	-	TGTGCCAGCAGCTTAGATCCTCACGGGTTTTACGAGCAGTACTTC	CASSLDPHGFYEQYF
-	TRBV30	TRBJ2-3	13	few	TGTGCCTGGACCCGAGGGGGAACAGATACGCAGTATTTT	CAWTRGGTDTQYF
-	TRBV15	TRBJ1-4	15	-	TGTGCCACCAGCAGAGATAAGACAACTAATGAAAAACTGTTTTTT	CATSRDKTTNEKLFF
-	TRBV4-1	TRBJ2-7	13	-	TGCGCCAGCAGCCAAGACTGGGGCCACGAGCAGTACTTC	CASSQDWGHEQYF
-	TRBV7-9	TRBJ1-1	13	-	TGTGCCAGCCGCAGGGCCGAGAACACTGAAGCTTTCTTT	CASRRAENTEAFF
TRBD1	TRBV27	TRBJ1-2	15	-	TGTGCCAGCAGTGCCCGACAGGGAACGGGCTATGGCTACACCTTC	CASSARQGTGYGYTF
TRBD2	TRBV30	TRBJ2-2	15	-	TGTGCCTGGACAATAGCGGGGGCCGTCACCGGGGAGCTGTTTTTT	CAWTIAGAVTGELFF
-	TRBV5-6	TRBJ2-7	14	-	TGTGCCAGCAGTCACAGCAGAGCAACCTACGAGCAGTACTTC	CASSHSRATYEQYF
-	TRBV29-1	TRBJ1-1	12	-	TGCAGCGTAGGGGGGGGGAACACTGAAGCTTTCTTT	CSVGGGNTEAFF
-	TRBV29-1	TRBJ2-5	13	-	TGCAGCGTGGGGGCAGGGGCCCAAGAGACCCAGTACTTC	CSVGAGAQETQYF
-	TRBV29-1	TRBJ2-5	13	-	TGCAGCGTTGAAGACTGGGGGTGGGAGACCCAGTACTTC	CSVEDWGWETQYF
-	TRBV11-3	TRBJ2-1	10	-	TGTGCCAGCGGGTACAATGAGCAGTTCTTC	CASGYNEQFF
-	TRBV6-5	TRBJ2-2	14	-	TGTGCCAGCAGTTACGGGGTACGGACCGGGGAGCTGTTTTTT	CASSYGVRTGELFF
-	TRBV30	TRBJ1-6	13	-	TGTGCCTGGACCCCATTGGCAGCCTCACCCCTCCACTTT	CAWTPLAASPLHF
TRBD1	TRBV30	TRBJ2-2	14	-	TGTGCCTGGGGAACAGGGGGGCACACCGGGGAGCTGTTTTTT	CAWGTGGHTGELFF
TRBD2	TRBV30	TRBJ2-2	17	-	TGTGCCTGGAGTGTCAATAGCGGGGGACTGAACACCGGGGAGCTGTTTTTT	CAWSVNSGGLNTGELFF
TRBD1	TRBV2	TRBJ1-6	15	-	TGTGCCAGCAGAGCCGACAGGGCAGCGAATTCACCCCTCCACTTT	CASRADRAANSPLHF
-	TRBV13	TRBJ2-5	11	-	TGTGCCAGCGGACAGCAAGAGACCCAGTACTTC	CASGQQETQYF
-	TRBV29-1	TRBJ1-5	14	-	TGCAGCGTCGCCCATACAGGAAACGATCAGCCCCAGCATTTT	CSVAHTGNDQPQHF
-	TRBV5-6	TRBJ1-2	12	-	TGTGCCAGCAGCTTGTCGGCGGGCGGCTACACCTTC	CASSLSAGGYTF
TRBD1	TRBV5-4	TRBJ2-1	14	-	TGTGCCAGCAGCCAGTGGGACAGGGGGCTAGAGCAGTTCTTC	CASSQWDRGLEQFF
TRBD1	TRBV29-1	TRBJ1-3	15	-	TGCAGCGTTGGGACAGGGACCAGCTCTGGAAACACCATATATTTT	CSVGTGTSSGNTIYF
-	TRBV29-1	TRBJ2-3	13	-	TGCAGCGTTGATGCGGCATACACAGATACGCAGTATTTT	CSVDAAYTDTQYF
TRBD1	TRBV29-1	TRBJ1-4	13	-	TGCAGCGTTGCCGGGACAGGGCGTGAAAAACTGTTTTTT	CSVAGTGREKLFF
-	TRBV2	TRBJ1-1	16	few	TGTGCCAGCAGTGATGTGGCAGGGAGCATGAACACTGAAGCTTTCTTT	CASSDVAGSMNTEAFF
-	TRBV29-1	TRBJ1-1	12	-	TGCAGCGTGGAGGTAGGGCAGCTCGTGGCTTTCTTT	CSVEVGQLVAFF
-	TRBV27	TRBJ2-4	16	-	TGTGCCAGCAGTCCATCGACGGTCCTAGCCAAAAACATTCAGTACTTC	CASSPSTVLAKNIQYF
-	TRBV6-5	TRBJ1-1	11	-	TGTGCCAGCAGTTACAAGGGTAAAGCTTTCTTT	CASSYKGKAFF
-	TRBV15	TRBJ2-7	16	-	TGTGCCACCAGCAGAGGACCCCTAGCGAACTCCTACGAGCAGTACTTC	CATSRGPLANSYEQYF
-	TRBV7-9	TRBJ2-3	11	few	TGTGCCAGCTGGGCCACAGATACGCAGTATTTT	CASWATDTQYF
TRBD1	TRBV4-2	TRBJ2-2	17	once	TGTGCCAGCAGCCAACCAAGACAGGGGACGAACACCGGGGAGCTGTTTTTT	CASSQPRQGTNTGELFF